This TCR beta chain was sequenced during a study of pediatric ulcerative colitis. Points from the study as a whole: A couple of rectal clonotypes were found only in ulcerative colitis patients, all of them. Compared with controls, ulcerative colitis showed greater blood-rectum clone sharing. Repertoires came from total lymphocyte DNA, not specific subsets.

About this clone itself: No antigen is known for it.

Up to 500,000 reads were sequenced per sample. Using immunoSEQ multiplex PCR, the repertoire was profiled, and TCRdb retains in-frame clones only, with some absent. The profile covers approximately 38,000 clones, with 75% appearing a single time and around 9.1% taken by the ten largest. The CDR3 is 14 amino acids. The V gene's germline CDR1 is SGHRS and CDR2 YFSETQ. V shed 0 bases and J shed 2 bases, with 9 bases lying between them. Rectal tissue came from one to two pinch biopsies taken at colonoscopy. This TCR came from a boy between 10 and 17 years old with severe ulcerative colitis. The sample was gut tissue. The genes are TRBV5-1 and TRBJ2-7; D is unresolved. This CDR3 reads CASSLGITTYEQYF. The CDR3 bases are TGCGCCAGCAGCTTGGGTATTACTACCTACGAGCAGTACTTC. The complete variable domain, with remaining parts taken from reference TRBV5-1 and TRBJ2-7, reads KAGVTQTPRYLIKTRGQQVTLSCSPISGHRSVSWYQQTPGQGLQFLFEYFSETQRNKGNFPGRFSGRQFSNSRSEMNVSTLELGDSALYLCASSLGITTYEQYFGPGTRLTVT.